This T cell receptor beta chain was recovered during a study of T cell changes during pregnancy in multiple sclerosis. This CDR3 comprises 10 residues. The V end was cut by 9 bases, the J end by 7 bases, with 9 bases between. CDR1 is MNHEY and CDR2 is SMNVEV in the germline V gene (reference sequence). Assay: immunoSEQ multiplex PCR; the TCRdb copy retains only in-frame clones and omits some. Of approximately 26,000 clones listed, roughly nine tenths were seen once; the top ten hold around 0.72%. This chain links TRBV27 with TRBJ1-1, with D perhaps TRBD1 (6 bases). The sequence was obtained from a female donor with multiple sclerosis, enrolled in a pregnancy study. Sample: CD4+ T cells from peripheral blood mononuclear cells, taken in the second trimester of pregnancy. The chain's CDR3 is CARVQGEAFF. CDR3 sequence (DNA): TGTGCCAGGGTACAGGGTGAAGCTTTCTTT.